This T cell receptor beta chain was documented in a study of spatial heterogeneity in lung cancer. Across the study: Matched bulk RNA-seq yielded a T cell transcriptional module score. Counts of TCR transcripts in tumor regions correlated strongly with that score.

Study results and caveats: Intratumoral expanded alpha and beta TCR counts were found to track tumor mutation counts.

Concerning this clonotype itself: What it binds is unknown. With the library built for alpha chains, this beta chain is off target and its frequency is not meaningful.

TCRdb independently ran MiXCR on the 5' RACE reads; one entry per CDR3 protein. This table has about 9,800 distinct CDR3 sequences, approximately 50% appearing once. Time point here: sample taken at primary tumor resection. Unsorted whole RNA samples from tumor, nontumor lung or frozen PBMC were sequenced. Germline V gene lookup returns CDR1 SGHTA and CDR2 FQGNSA. The CDR3 runs 16 residues. V was shortened by 5 bases and J by 10 bases, with 21 bases between the two germline ends. V usage is TRBV7-2 and J usage is TRBJ1-6, with D tentatively TRBD1 (6 bases). The input for sequencing was lung tumor tissue, taken at surgery. This sequence was found in a female donor with early-stage non-small cell lung cancer. CDR3 residues: CASSPNSGHMISPLHF. CDR3 sequence (DNA): TGTGCCAGCAGCCCTAATTCGGGACATATGATCTCACCCCTCCACTTT.